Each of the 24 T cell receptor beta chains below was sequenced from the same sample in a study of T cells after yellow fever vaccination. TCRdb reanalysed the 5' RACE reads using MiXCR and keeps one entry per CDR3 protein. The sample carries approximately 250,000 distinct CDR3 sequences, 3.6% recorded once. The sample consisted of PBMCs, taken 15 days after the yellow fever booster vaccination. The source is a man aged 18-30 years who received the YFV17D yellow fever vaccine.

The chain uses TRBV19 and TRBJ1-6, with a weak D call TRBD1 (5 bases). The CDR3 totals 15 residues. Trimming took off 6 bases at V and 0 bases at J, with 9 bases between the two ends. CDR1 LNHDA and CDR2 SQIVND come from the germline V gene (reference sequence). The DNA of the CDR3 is TGTGCCAGTAGGGGGGTCGCCTCCTATAATTCACCCCTCCACTTT. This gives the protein CASRGVASYNSPLHF. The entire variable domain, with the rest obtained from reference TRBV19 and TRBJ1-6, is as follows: DGGITQSPKYLFRKEGQNVTLSCEQNLNHDAMYWYRQDPGQGLRLIYYSQIVNDFQKGDIAEGYSVSREKKESFPLTVTSAQKNPTAFYLCASRGVASYNSPLHFGNGTRLTVT.

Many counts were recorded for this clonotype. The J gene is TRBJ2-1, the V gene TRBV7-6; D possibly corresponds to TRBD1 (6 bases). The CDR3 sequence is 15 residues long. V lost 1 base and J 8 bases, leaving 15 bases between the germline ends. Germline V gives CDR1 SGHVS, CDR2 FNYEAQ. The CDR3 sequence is CASSLEDGRGHEQFF. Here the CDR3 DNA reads TGTGCCAGCAGCTTAGAGGATGGCAGGGGACATGAGCAGTTCTTC. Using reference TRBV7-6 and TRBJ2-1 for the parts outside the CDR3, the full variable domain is GAGVSQSPRYKVTKRGQDVALRCDPISGHVSLYWYRQALGQGPEFLTYFNYEAQQDKSGLPNDRFSAERPEGSISTLTIQRTEQRDSAMYRCASSLEDGRGHEQFFGPGTRLTVL.

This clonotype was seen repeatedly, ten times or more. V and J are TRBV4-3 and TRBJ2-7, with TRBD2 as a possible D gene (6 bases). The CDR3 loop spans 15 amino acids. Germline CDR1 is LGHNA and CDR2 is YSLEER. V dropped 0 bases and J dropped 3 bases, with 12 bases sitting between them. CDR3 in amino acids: CASSQERDSLYEQYF. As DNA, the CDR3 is TGCGCCAGCAGCCAAGAAAGGGACTCACTCTACGAGCAGTACTTC.

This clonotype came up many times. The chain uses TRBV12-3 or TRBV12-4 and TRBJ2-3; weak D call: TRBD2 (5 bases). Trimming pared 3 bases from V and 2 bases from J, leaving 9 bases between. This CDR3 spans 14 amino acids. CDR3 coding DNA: TGTGCCAGCAGTTTTCGGACTTTCACAGATACGCAGTATTTT. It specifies CASSFRTFTDTQYF.

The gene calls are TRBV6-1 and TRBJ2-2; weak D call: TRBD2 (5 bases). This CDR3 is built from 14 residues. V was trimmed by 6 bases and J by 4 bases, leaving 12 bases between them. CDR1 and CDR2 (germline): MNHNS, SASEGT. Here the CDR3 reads CASRPGSLTGELFF. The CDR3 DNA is TGTGCCAGCAGACCGGGATCCCTCACCGGGGAGCTGTTTTTT.

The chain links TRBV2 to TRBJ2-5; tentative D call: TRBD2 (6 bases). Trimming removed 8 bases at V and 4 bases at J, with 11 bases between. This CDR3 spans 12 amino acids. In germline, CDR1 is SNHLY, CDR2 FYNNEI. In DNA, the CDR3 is TGTGCCAGCCTTCGGGGAGGAGAGACCCAGTACTTC. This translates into CASLRGGETQYF. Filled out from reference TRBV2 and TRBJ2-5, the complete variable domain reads EPEVTQTPSHQVTQMGQEVILRCVPISNHLYFYWYRQILGQKVEFLVSFYNNEISEKSEIFDDQFSVERPDGSNFTLKIRSTKLEDSAMYFCASLRGGETQYFGPGTRLLVL.

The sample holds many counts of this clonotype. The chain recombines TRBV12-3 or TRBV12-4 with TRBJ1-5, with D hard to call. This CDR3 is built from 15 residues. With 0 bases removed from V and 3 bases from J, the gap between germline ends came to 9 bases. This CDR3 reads CASSLAGILNQPQHF. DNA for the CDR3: TGTGCCAGCAGTTTAGCGGGGATTCTCAATCAGCCCCAGCATTTT.

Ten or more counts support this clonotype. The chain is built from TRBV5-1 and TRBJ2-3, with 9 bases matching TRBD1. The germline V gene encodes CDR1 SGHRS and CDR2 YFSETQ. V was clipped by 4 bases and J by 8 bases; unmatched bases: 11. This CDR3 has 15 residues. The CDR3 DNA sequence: TGCGCCAGCAGCGATCCGGGACAGGGAGAAGTTACGCAGTATTTT. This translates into CASSDPGQGEVTQYF. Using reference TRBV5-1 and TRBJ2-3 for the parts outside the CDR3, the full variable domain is KAGVTQTPRYLIKTRGQQVTLSCSPISGHRSVSWYQQTPGQGLQFLFEYFSETQRNKGNFPGRFSGRQFSNSRSEMNVSTLELGDSALYLCASSDPGQGEVTQYFGPGTRLTVL.

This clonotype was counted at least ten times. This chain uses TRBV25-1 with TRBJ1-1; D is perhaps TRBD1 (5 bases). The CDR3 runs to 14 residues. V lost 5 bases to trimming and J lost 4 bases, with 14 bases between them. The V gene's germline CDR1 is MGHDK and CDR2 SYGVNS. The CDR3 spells CASSRDGGGTEAFF. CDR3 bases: TGTGCCAGCAGTCGGGACGGCGGGGGCACTGAAGCTTTCTTT.

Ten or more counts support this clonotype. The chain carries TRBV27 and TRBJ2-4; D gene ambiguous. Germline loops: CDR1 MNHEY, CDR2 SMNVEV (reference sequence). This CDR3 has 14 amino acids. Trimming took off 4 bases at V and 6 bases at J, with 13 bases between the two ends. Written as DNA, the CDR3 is TGTGCCAGCAGTTCCCCCCGGGCCGTAAACATTCAGTACTTC. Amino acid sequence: CASSSPRAVNIQYF.

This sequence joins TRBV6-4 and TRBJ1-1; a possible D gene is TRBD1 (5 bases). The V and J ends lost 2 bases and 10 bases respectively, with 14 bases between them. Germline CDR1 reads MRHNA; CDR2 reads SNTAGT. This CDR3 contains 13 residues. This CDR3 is CASSDMLGGRAFF. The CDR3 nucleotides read TGTGCCAGCAGTGACATGCTCGGGGGACGAGCTTTCTTT.

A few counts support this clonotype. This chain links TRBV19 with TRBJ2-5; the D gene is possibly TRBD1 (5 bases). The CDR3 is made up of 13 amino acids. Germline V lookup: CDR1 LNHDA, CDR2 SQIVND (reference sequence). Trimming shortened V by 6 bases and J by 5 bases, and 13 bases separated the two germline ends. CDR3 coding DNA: TGTGCCAGTAGCCCGTGGGGCGCGGAGACCCAGTACTTC. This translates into CASSPWGAETQYF.

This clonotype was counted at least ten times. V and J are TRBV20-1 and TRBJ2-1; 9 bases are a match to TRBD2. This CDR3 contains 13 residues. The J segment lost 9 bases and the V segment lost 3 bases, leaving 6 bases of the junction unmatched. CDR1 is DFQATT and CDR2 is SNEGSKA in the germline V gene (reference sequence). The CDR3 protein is CSASPAGGPEQFF. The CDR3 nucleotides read TGCAGTGCTAGTCCAGCGGGGGGTCCTGAGCAGTTCTTC.

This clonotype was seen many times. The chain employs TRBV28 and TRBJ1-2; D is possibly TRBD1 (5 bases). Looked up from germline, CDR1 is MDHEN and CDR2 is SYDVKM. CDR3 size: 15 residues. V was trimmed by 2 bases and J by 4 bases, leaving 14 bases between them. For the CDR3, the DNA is TGTGCCAGCAGTTTAGGGGGTTCTAAAAGCTATGGCTACACCTTC. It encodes CASSLGGSKSYGYTF.

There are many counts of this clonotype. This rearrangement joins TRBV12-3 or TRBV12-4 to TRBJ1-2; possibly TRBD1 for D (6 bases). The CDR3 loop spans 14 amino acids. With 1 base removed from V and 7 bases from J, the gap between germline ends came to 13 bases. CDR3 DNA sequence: TGTGCCAGCAGTTTAGAGGGGGGCGGTTCTGGCTACACCTTC. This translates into CASSLEGGGSGYTF.

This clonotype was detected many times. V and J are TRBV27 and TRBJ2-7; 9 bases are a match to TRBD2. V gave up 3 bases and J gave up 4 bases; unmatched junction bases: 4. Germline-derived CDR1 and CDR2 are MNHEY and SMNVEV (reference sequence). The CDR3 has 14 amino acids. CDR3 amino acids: CASSLSGGWYEQYV. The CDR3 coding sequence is TGTGCCAGCAGTTTGAGCGGGGGGTGGTACGAGCAGTACGTC.

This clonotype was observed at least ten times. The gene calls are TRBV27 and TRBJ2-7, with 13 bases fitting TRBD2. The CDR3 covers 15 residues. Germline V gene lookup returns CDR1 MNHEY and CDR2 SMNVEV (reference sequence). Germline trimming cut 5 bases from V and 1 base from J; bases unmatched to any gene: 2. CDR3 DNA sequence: TGTGCCAGCAGTCCGACTAGCGGGGGGTCCTACGAGCAGTACGTC. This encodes CASSPTSGGSYEQYV.

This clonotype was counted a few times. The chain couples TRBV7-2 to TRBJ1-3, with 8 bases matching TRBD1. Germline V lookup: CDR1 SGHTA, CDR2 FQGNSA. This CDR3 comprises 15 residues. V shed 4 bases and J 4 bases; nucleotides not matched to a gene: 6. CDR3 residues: CASSSWTGSGNTIYF. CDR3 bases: TGTGCCAGCAGCTCCTGGACAGGGTCCGGAAACACCATATATTTT.

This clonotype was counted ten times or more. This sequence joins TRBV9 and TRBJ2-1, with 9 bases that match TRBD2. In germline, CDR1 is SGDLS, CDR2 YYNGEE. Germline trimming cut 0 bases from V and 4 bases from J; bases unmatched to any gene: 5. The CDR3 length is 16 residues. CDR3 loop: CASSVGVAGVYNEQFF. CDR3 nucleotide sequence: TGTGCCAGCAGCGTAGGGGTAGCGGGGGTGTACAATGAGCAGTTCTTC.

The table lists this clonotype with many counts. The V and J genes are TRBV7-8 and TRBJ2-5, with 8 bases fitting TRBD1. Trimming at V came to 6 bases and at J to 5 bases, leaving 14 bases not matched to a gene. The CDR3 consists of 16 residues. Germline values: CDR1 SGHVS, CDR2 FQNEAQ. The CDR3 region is CASSLTGVGLTETQYF. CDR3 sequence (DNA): TGTGCCAGCAGTCTGACAGGGGTTGGGCTTACGGAGACCCAGTACTTC.

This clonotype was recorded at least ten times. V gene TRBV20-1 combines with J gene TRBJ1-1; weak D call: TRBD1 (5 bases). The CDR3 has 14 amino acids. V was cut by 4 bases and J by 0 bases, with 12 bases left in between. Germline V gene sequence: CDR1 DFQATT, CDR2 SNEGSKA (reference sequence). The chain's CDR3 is CSANKAGMNTEAFF. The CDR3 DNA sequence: TGCAGTGCTAATAAGGCAGGGATGAACACTGAAGCTTTCTTT.

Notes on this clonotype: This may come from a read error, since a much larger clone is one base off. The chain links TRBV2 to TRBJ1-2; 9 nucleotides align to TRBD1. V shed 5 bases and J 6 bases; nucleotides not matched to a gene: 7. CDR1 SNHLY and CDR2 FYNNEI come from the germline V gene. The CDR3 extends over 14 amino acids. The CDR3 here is CASSPPWTGDGYTF. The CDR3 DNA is TGTGCCAGCAGTCCACCGTGGACAGGGGATGGCTACACCTTC.

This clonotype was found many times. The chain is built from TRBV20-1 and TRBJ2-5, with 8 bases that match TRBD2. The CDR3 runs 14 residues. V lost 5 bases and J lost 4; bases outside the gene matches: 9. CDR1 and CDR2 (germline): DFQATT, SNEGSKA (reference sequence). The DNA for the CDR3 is TGCAGTGCTCTTCTCGGGGGGGCAGGAGAGACCCAGTACTTC. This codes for CSALLGGAGETQYF.

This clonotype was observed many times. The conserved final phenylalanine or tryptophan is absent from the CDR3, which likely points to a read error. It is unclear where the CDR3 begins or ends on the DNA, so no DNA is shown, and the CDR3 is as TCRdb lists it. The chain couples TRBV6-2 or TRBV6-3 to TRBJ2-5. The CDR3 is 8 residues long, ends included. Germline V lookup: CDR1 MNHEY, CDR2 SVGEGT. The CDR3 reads CASSSTSL.